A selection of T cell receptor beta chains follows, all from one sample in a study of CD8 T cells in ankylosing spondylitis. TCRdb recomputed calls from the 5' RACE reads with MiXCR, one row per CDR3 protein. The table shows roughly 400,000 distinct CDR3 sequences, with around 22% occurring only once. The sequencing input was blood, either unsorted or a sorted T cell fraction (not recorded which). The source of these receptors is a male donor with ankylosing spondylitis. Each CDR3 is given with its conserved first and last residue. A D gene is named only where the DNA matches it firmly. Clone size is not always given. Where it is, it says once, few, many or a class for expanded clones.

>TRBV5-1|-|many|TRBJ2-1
TGCGCCAGCAGCTTGTGGGGCGCCAGCTCCTACAATGAGCAGTTCTTC
CASSLWGASSYNEQFF
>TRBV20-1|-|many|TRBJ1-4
TGCAGTGCTAGCCCTCGGTCTGAAAAACTGTTTTTT
CSASPRSEKLFF
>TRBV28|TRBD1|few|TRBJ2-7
TGTGCCAGCAGACCTAGGACAGGGCTCTCCTACGAGCAGTACTTC
CASRPRTGLSYEQYF
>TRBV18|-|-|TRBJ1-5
TGTGCCAGCTCACTCTCTAGGGAGGTGAGGGGTCAGCCCCAGCATTTT
CASSLSREVRGQPQHF
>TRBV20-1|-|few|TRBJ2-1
TGCAGTGCTACCGATAACAATGAGCAGTTCTTC
CSATDNNEQFF
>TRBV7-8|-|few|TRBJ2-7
TGTGCCAGCAGCTTCAGGGCTCGAGTTGCTTCTAACGAGCAGTACTTC
CASSFRARVASNEQYF
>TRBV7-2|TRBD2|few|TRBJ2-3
TGTGCCAGCAGCTTAGGGGTAGCGGGAGATACGCAGTATTTT
CASSLGVAGDTQYF
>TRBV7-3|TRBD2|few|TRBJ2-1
TGTGCCAGCAGCCCGCGCACTAGCGGGAGTATTGATGAGCAGTTCTTC
CASSPRTSGSIDEQFF
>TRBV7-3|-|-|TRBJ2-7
TGTGCCAGCAGCTTAAATTCTGGGGGCGAGCAGTACTTC
CASSLNSGGEQYF
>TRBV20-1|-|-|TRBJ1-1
TGCAGTGCTAGAGATGATCTCAGGGGCTGGAACACTGAAGCTTTCTTT
CSARDDLRGWNTEAFF
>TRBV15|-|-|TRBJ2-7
TGTGCCACCAGCCTCGACCCATCTCGCGAGCAGTACTTC
CATSLDPSREQYF
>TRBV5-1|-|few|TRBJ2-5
TGCGCCAGCAGCCCCACTAGTCTCCGGGAGACCCAGTACTTC
CASSPTSLRETQYF
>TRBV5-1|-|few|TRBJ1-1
TGCGCCAGCAGCTTGGTTGGGGGCCCTGGCACTGAAGCTTTCTTT
CASSLVGGPGTEAFF
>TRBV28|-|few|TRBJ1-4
TGTGCCAGCAGCTACCCCGGAGGGGCCCCTGAAAAACTGTTTTTT
CASSYPGGAPEKLFF
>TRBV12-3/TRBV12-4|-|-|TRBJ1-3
TGTGCCAGCAGTTTCATGCCTCCTGGAAACACCATATATTTT
CASSFMPPGNTIYF
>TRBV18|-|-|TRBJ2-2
TGTGCCAGCTCACCTCCCGTTGGTGACACCGGGGAGCTGTTTTTT
CASSPPVGDTGELFF
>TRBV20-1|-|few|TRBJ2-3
TGCAGTGTTGGGGACGACAGCACAGATACGCAGTATTTT
CSVGDDSTDTQYF
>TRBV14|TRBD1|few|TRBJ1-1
TGTGCCAGCAGCCAAGACCTGTACAGGGGAATCAATGAAGCTTTCTTT
CASSQDLYRGINEAFF
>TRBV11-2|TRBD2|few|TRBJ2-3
TGTGCCAGCAGCTTAGGCCTACTAGCGGGAGTTGCAGATACGCAGTATTTT
CASSLGLLAGVADTQYF
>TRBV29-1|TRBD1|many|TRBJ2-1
TGCAGCGTAGTGGTGGACAGGGTCTCCTACAATGAGCAGTTCTTC
CSVVVDRVSYNEQFF
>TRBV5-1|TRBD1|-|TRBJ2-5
TGCGCCAGCAGCCCGGGACAGGGGTACCAAGAGACCCAGTACTTC
CASSPGQGYQETQYF
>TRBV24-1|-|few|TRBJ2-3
TGTGCCACCAGTGGTCAGGGTCACACAGATACGCAGTATTTT
CATSGQGHTDTQYF
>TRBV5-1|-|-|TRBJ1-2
TGCGCCAGCGCCAGGACTGGAAACTATGGCTACACCTTC
CASARTGNYGYTF
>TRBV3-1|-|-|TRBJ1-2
TGTGCCAGCAGCCAATACCCTTATGGCTACACCTTC
CASSQYPYGYTF
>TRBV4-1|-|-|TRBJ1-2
TGCGCCAGCAGCCAAGAACCAGCGGACAGAACCTATGGCTACACCTTC
CASSQEPADRTYGYTF
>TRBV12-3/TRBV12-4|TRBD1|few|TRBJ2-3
TGTGCCAGCAGTTCCGGGACAGGGGGCCCACGAGATACGCAGTATTTT
CASSSGTGGPRDTQYF
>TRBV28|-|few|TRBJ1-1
TGTGCCAGCAGCCCCAGGCGGGGGGCAGGAACTGAAGCTTTCTTT
CASSPRRGAGTEAFF
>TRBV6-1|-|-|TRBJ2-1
TGTGCCAGCAGTGAAGGTTCGGCTTCCAATGAGCAGTTCTTC
CASSEGSASNEQFF
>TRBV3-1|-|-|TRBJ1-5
TGTGCCAGCAGCCAACACAGCAGCAATCAGCCCCAGCATTTT
CASSQHSSNQPQHF
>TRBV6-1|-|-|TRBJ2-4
TGTGCCAGCAGTGAATACGGGCCAGCATCAGCCAAAAACATTCAGTACTTC
CASSEYGPASAKNIQYF
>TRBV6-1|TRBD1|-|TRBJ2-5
TGTGCCAGCAGTCATCTTAAAGGGGACAGGGAGGGAAGGGAGACCCAGTACTTC
CASSHLKGDREGRETQYF
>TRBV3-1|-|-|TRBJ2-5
TGTGCCAGCAGCCAAAGAGGAGGGGGAGGAAAAGAGACCCAGTACTTC
CASSQRGGGGKETQYF
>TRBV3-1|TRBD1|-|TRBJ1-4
TGTGCCAGCAGCTACTCCACCGGGACAGAGGACGAAAAACTGTTTTTT
CASSYSTGTEDEKLFF
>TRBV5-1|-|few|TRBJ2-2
TGCGCCAGCAGTACTACGTATCCCGGGGAGCTGTTTTTT
CASSTTYPGELFF
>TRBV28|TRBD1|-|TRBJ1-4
TGTGCCAGCAGTTATGCCGGGACAGAAACAGAAAAACTGTTTTTT
CASSYAGTETEKLFF
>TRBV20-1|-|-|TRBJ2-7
TGCAGTGCCGTCGCAACCTACGAGCAGTACTTC
CSAVATYEQYF
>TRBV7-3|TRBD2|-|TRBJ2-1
TGTGCCAGCAACGCGGCGGGAGGGTCCTACAATGAGCAGTTCTTC
CASNAAGGSYNEQFF
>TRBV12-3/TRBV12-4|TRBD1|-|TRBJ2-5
TGTGCCAGCAGTTACGGACAGGTGCGCCAGTACTTC
CASSYGQVRQYF
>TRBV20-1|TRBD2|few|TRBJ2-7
TGCAGTGCTAGGTCTAGCGGGAGCTCCTACGAGCAGTACTTC
CSARSSGSSYEQYF
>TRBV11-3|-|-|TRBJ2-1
TGTGCCAGCAGCCCAGGCCGGGGTGAGCAGTTCTTC
CASSPGRGEQFF
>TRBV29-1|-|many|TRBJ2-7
TGCAGCGTTGACGTAGGCTCCTCTGGCGAGCAGTACTTC
CSVDVGSSGEQYF
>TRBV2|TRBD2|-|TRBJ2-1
TGTGCCAGCAGTGAAGGGGGGACTAAGTATCTGCGCCACAATGAGCAGTTCTTC
CASSEGGTKYLRHNEQFF
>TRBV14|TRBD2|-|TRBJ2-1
TGTGCCAGCAGCTCGAGACGGGAGGTACTTGGGGATGAGCAGTTCTTC
CASSSRREVLGDEQFF
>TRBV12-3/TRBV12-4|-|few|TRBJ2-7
TGTGCCAGCAGTTTCTCCCGATCCCCATCCTACGAGCAGTACTTC
CASSFSRSPSYEQYF